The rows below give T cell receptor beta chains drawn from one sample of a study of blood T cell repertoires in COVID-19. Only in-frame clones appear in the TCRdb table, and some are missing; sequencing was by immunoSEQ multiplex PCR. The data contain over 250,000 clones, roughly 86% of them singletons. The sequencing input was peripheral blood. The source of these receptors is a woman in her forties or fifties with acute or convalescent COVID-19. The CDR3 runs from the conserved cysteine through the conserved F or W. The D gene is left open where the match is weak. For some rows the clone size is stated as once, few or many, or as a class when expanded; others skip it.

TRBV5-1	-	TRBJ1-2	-	TGCGCCAGCAGCCTCCATAGACAGAGCGGCTACACCTTC	CASSLHRQSGYTF
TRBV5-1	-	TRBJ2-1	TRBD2	TGCGCCAGCAGCTTGGCAGCGGGGGAGTACAATGAGCAGTTCTTC	CASSLAAGEYNEQFF
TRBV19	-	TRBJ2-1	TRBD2	TGTGCCAGTAGTATAGAGACCGGGACTAGCGTTTTCTTC	CASSIETGTSVFF
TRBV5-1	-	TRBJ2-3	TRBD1	TGCGCCAGCAGCTTCGGACAGGGGGCAGATACGCAGTATTTT	CASSFGQGADTQYF
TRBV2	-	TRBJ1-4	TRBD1	TGTGCCAGCAGTGGATCGGCAGGGGGGGAAAAACTGTTTTTT	CASSGSAGGEKLFF
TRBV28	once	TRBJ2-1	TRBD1	TGTGCCAGCAGGACGGGACAGTACAATGAGCAGTTCTTC	CASRTGQYNEQFF
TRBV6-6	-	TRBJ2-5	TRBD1	TGTGCCAGCAGTTGGGGGACAGGAGAAGAGACCCAGTACTTC	CASSWGTGEETQYF
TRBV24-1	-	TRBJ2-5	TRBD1	TGTGCCACCAGTGGGACAGGCGGTTTTGCGGAGACCCAGTACTTC	CATSGTGGFAETQYF
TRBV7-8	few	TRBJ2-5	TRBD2	TGTGCCAGCAGTGGACTAGCGGGAGGGCCAGGGAAAGAGACCCAGTACTTC	CASSGLAGGPGKETQYF
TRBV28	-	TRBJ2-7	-	TGTGCCAGCAGCCCCCGGGAATTATATTCCTACGAGCAGTACTTC	CASSPRELYSYEQYF
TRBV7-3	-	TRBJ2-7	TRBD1	TGTGCCAGCAGCTTAACTGGGACAGGGCATCACTCCTACGAGCAGTACTTC	CASSLTGTGHHSYEQYF
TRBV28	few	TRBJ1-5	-	TGTGCCAGCAGCCCCCGGGGAAGGGCCAATCAGCCCCAGCATTTT	CASSPRGRANQPQHF
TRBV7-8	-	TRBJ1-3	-	TGTGCCAGCAGCTCCAACAGGGAGCTTGGAGGAAACACCATATATTTT	CASSSNRELGGNTIYF
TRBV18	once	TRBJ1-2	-	TGTGCCAGCTCACCATCGCAGGGTAACTATGGCTACACCTTC	CASSPSQGNYGYTF
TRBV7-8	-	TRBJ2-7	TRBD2	TGTGCCAGCAGCTTCGCTAGCGGGAGTTACGAGCAGTACTTC	CASSFASGSYEQYF
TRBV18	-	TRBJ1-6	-	TGTGCCAGCTCACCCGGGACAATTCTTGATTCACCCCTCCACTTT	CASSPGTILDSPLHF
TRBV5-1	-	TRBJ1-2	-	TGCGCCAGCAGCTCGAGTACCAACAGGGAGATTGGGTATGGCTACACCTTC	CASSSSTNREIGYGYTF
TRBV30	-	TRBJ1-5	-	TGTGCCTGGAGACAGGGTCCTTCTTATAGCAATCAGCCCCAGCATTTT	CAWRQGPSYSNQPQHF
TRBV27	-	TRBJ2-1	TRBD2	TGTGCCAGCAGATGGACTAGCGGGCCCTACAATGAGCAGTTCTTC	CASRWTSGPYNEQFF
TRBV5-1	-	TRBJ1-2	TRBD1	TGCGCCAGCAGCTTGTCCGGACAGGATGGTGGTGGCTACACCTTC	CASSLSGQDGGGYTF
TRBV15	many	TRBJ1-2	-	TGTGCCACCAGCAGAGGGGAGGGGTATGGCTACACCTTC	CATSRGEGYGYTF
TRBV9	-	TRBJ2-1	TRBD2	TGTGCCAGCAGCGTAGAGACTAGCGGGTTCTACAATGAGCAGTTCTTC	CASSVETSGFYNEQFF
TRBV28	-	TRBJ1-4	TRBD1	TGTGCCAGCAGTTCGATAGACAGGGGGAATGAAAAACTGTTTTTT	CASSSIDRGNEKLFF
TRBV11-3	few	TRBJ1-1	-	TGTGCCAGCAGCTCGGGCGGACAGAGGGAAGCTTTCTTT	CASSSGGQREAFF
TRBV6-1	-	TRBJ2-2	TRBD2	TGTGCCAGCAGTGAACGGGGGGTAGCGGGAAACACCGGGGAGCTGTTTTTT	CASSERGVAGNTGELFF
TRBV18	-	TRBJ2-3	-	TGTGCCAGCTCACCAGGGGCCGGAGATACGCAGTATTTT	CASSPGAGDTQYF
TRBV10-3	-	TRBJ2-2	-	TGTGCCATCACCGATGCGCTCCGAGGTAGCACCGGGGAGCTGTTTTTT	CAITDALRGSTGELFF
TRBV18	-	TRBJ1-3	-	TGTGCCAGCTCACCTCAGGGGAGTGGAAACACCATATATTTT	CASSPQGSGNTIYF
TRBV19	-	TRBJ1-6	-	TGTGCCAGTAGTATTAGTAGGACAGCAAGAAATTCACCCCTCCACTTT	CASSISRTARNSPLHF
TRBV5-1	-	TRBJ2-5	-	TGCGCCAGCAGCATACAGACTGGCCCGGGGGAGACCCAGTACTTC	CASSIQTGPGETQYF
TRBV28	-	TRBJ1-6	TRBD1	TGTGCCAGCAGTTTAAGCAGGGGGAAATCACCCCTCCACTTT	CASSLSRGKSPLHF
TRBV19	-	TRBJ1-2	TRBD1	TGTGCCAGTAGTATACGCAGACAGGGAGGAGGCTATGGCTACACCTTC	CASSIRRQGGGYGYTF
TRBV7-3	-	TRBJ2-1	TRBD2	TGTGCCAGCAGCCCAGGGACTAGCGGCTACAATGAGCAGTTCTTC	CASSPGTSGYNEQFF
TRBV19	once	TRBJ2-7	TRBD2	TGTGCCAGTAGACTAGCGGGGATGCGCGAGCAGTACTTC	CASRLAGMREQYF
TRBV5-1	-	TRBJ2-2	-	TGCGCCAGCAGCTTGGAGCCGGGTGGCGGGGAGCTGTTTTTT	CASSLEPGGGELFF
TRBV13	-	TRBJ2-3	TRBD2	TGTGCCAGCAGCCTCCTTAGCGGGACCAGCACAGATACGCAGTATTTT	CASSLLSGTSTDTQYF
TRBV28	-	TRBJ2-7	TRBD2	TGTGCCAGCGTTGGACTAGCGGGAGGGCCGGGGCCCTACGAGCAGTACTTC	CASVGLAGGPGPYEQYF
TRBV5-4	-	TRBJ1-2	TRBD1	TGTGCCAGCAGCTTGGGGGACAGGGACCTATATGGCTACACCTTC	CASSLGDRDLYGYTF
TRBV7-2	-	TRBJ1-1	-	TGTGCCAGCAGCTCCCAGATGAACACTGAAGCTTTCTTT	CASSSQMNTEAFF
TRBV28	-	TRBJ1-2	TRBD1	TGTGCCAGCAGTTTAGGGGGACAGGGCTATGGCTACACCTTC	CASSLGGQGYGYTF